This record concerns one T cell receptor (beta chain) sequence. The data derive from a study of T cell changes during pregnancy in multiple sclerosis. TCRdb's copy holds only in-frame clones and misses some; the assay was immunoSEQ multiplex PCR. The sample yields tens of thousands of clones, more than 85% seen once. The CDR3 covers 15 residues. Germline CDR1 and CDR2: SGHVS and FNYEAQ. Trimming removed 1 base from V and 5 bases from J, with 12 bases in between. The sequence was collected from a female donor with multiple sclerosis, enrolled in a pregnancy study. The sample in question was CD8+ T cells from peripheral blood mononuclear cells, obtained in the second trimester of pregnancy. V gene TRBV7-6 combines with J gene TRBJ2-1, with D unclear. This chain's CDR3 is CASSLGGRVDNEQFF. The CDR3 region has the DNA TGTGCCAGCAGCTTAGGAGGCCGGGTGGACAATGAGCAGTTCTTC.